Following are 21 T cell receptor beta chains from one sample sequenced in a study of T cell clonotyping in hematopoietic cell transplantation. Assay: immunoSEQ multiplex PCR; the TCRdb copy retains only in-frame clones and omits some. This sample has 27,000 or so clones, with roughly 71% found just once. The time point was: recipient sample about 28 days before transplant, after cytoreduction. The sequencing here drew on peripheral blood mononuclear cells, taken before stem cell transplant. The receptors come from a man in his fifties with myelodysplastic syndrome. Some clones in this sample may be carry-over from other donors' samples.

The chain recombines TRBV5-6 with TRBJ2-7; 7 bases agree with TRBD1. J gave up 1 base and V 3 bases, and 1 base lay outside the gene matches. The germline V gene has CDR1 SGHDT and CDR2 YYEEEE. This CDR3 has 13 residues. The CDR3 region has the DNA TGTGCCAGCAGCTGGGGACAGTCCTACGAGCAGTACTTC. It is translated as CASSWGQSYEQYF.

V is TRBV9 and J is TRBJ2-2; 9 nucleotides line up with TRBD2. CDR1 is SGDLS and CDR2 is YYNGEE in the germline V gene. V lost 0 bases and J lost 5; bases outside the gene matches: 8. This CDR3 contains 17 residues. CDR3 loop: CASSVVPSGKGTGELFF. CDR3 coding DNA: TGTGCCAGCAGCGTAGTGCCTAGCGGGAAGGGGACCGGGGAGCTGTTTTTT.

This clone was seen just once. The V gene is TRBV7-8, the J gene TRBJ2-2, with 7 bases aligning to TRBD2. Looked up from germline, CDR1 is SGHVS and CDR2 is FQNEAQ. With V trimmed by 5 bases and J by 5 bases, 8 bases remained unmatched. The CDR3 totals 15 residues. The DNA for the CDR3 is TGTGCCAGCAGCCTTCAGACTAGCCTTACCGGGGAGCTGTTTTTT. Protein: CASSLQTSLTGELFF.

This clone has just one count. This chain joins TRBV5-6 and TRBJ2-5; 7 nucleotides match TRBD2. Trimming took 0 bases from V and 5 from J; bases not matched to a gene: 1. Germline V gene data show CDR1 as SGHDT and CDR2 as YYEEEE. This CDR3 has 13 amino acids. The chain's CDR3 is CASSLGRGETQYF. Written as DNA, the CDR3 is TGTGCCAGCAGCTTGGGGCGGGGGGAGACCCAGTACTTC.

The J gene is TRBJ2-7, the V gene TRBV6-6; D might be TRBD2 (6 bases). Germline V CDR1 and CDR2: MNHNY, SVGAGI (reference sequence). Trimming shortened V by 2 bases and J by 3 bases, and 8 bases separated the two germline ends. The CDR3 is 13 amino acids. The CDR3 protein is CASSYPEGYEQYF. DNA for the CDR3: TGTGCCAGCAGTTACCCGGAGGGCTACGAGCAGTACTTC.

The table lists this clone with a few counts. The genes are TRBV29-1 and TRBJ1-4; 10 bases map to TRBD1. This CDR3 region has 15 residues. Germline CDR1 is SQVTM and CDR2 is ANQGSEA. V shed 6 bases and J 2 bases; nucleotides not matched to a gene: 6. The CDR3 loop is CSVTGTGATNEKLFF. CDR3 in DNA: TGCAGCGTAACCGGGACAGGGGCCACTAATGAAAAACTGTTTTTT.

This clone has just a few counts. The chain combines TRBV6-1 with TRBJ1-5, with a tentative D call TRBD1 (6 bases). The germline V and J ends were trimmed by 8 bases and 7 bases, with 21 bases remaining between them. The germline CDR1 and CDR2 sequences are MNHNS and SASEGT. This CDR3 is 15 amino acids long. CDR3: CASGPRGLSRQPQHF. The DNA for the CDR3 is TGTGCCAGCGGCCCCAGGGGACTGTCTCGGCAGCCCCAGCATTTT.

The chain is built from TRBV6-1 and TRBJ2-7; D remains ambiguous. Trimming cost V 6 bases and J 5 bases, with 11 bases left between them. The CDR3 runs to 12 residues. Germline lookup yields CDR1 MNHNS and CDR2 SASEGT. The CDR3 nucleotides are TGTGCCAGCAGCACTTGGGGAAACGAGCAGTACTTC. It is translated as CASSTWGNEQYF.

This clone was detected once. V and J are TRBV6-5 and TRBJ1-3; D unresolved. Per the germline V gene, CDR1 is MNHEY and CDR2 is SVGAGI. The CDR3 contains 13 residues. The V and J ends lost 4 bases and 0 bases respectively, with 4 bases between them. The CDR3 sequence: CASSWTSGNTIYF. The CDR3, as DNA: TGTGCCAGCAGTTGGACCTCTGGAAACACCATATATTTT.

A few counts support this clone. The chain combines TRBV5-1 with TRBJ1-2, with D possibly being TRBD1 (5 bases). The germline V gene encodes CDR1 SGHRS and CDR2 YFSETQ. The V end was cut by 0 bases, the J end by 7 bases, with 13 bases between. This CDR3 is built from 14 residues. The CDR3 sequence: CASSLGWDDGGYTF. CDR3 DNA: TGCGCCAGCAGCTTGGGGTGGGACGACGGTGGCTACACCTTC.

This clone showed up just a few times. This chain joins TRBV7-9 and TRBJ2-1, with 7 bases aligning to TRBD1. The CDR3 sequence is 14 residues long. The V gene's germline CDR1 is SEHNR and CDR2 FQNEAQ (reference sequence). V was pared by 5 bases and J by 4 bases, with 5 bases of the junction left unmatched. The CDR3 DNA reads TGTGCCAGCAGCGAGGGACAGATGTACAATGAGCAGTTCTTC. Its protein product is CASSEGQMYNEQFF.

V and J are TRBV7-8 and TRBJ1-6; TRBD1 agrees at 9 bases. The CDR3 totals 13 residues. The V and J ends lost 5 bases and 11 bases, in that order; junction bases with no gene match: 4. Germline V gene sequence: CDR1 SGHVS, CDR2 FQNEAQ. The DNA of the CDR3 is TGTGCCAGCAGCGCTGGGACAGGGACACCCCTCCACTTT. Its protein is CASSAGTGTPLHF.

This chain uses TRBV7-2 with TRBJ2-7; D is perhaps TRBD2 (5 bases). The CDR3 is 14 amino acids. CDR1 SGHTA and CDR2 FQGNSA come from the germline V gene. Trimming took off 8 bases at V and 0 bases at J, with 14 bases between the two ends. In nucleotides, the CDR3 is TGTGCCAGCGCCCGGCGGGCCAGCTCCTACGAGCAGTACTTC. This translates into CASARRASSYEQYF. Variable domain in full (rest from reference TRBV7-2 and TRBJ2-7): GAGVSQSPSNKVTEKGKDVELRCDPISGHTALYWYRQSLGQGLEFLIYFQGNSAPDKSGLPSDRFSAERTGGSVSTLTIQRTQQEDSAVYLCASARRASSYEQYFGPGTRLTVT.

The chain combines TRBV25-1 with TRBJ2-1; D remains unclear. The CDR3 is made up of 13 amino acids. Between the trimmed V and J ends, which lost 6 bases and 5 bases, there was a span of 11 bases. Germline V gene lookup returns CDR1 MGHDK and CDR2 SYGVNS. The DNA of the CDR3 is TGTGCCAGCAGGGGTTCGGAAGACAATGAGCAGTTCTTC. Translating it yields CASRGSEDNEQFF.

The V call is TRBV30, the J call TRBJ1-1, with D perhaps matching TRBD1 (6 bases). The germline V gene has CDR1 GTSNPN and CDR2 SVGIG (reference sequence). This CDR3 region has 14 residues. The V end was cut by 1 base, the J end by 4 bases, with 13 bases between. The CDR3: CAWSAGVRGTEAFF. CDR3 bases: TGTGCCTGGAGTGCAGGGGTGCGCGGCACTGAAGCTTTCTTT.

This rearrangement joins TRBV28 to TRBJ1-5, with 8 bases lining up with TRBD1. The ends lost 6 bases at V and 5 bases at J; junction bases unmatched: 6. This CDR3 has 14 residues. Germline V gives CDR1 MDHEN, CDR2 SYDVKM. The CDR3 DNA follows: TGTGCCAGCAGGTCGGGACAGGCCTATCAGCCCCAGCATTTT. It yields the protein CASRSGQAYQPQHF.

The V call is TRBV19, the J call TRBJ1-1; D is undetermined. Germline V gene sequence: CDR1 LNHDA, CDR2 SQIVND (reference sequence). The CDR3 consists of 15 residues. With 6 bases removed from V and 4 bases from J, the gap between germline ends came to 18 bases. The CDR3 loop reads CASRPLLGSGTEAFF. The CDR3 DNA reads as TGTGCCAGTAGACCTTTATTGGGCAGTGGCACTGAAGCTTTCTTT.

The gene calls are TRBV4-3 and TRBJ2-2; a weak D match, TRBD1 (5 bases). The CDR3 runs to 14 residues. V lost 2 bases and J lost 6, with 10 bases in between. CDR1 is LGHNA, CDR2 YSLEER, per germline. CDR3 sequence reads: CASSQTRTSGELFF. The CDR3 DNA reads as TGCGCCAGCAGCCAAACCCGGACATCCGGGGAGCTGTTTTTT.

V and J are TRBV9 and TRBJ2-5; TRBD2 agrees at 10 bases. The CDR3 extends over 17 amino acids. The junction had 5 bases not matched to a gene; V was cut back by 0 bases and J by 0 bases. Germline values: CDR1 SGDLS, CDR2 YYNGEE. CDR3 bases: TGTGCCAGCAGCGTAGCTAGTAGCGGGGGGTACCAAGAGACCCAGTACTTC. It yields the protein CASSVASSGGYQETQYF.

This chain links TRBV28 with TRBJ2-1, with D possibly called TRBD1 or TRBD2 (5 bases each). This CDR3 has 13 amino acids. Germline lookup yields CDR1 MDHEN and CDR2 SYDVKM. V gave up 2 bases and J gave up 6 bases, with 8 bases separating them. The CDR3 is CASSLKGPNEQFF. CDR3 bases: TGTGCCAGCAGTTTAAAGGGACCCAATGAGCAGTTCTTC.

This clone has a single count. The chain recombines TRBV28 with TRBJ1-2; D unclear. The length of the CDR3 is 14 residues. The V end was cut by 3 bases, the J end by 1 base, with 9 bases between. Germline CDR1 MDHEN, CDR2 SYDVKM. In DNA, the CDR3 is TGTGCCAGCAGTTTGCACCCCATTAACTATGGCTACACCTTC. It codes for CASSLHPINYGYTF.